A selection of T cell receptor beta chains follows, all from one sample in a study of beta chain features in type 1 diabetes. The method was immunoSEQ multiplex PCR; TCRdb's version includes in-frame clones alone and lacks a portion of them. This table has about 150,000 clones, less than 9.5% appearing once. The sample taken for sequencing was central memory CD4+ T cells from blood. Receptor source: a woman under 30 in good health. Each CDR3 is given with its conserved first and last residue. Fields, in order: clone size, V gene, J gene, D gene, CDR3 DNA, CDR3 protein. The D gene is left open where the match is weak. Size values are once, few and many counts, or a class for expanded clones, and some rows have none.

>few|TRBV11-3|TRBJ1-4|TRBD1
TGTGCCAGCAGAAAGATAGGGGGCGCGGATGAAAAACTGTTTTTT
CASRKIGGADEKLFF
>.|TRBV2|TRBJ2-3|.
TGTGCCAGCGCCCAGCAGGGCACAGATACGCAGTATTTT
CASAQQGTDTQYF
>few|TRBV7-9|TRBJ1-2|TRBD1
TGTGCCAGCTCCTTAGGGGGCGGCTATGGCTACACCTTC
CASSLGGGYGYTF
>.|TRBV7-9|TRBJ1-1|.
TGTGCCAGCAGCCCAGGCCGGGATAACACTGAAGCTTTCTTT
CASSPGRDNTEAFF
>few|TRBV30|TRBJ2-7|.
TGTGCCTGGAGCGACCAGGGCAGGGGAACCTACGAGCAGTACTTC
CAWSDQGRGTYEQYF
>many|TRBV7-2|TRBJ1-6|TRBD1
TGTGCCAGCAGCATGGCGGGACAGGGGATGGCACCCCTCCACTTT
CASSMAGQGMAPLHF
>few|TRBV27|TRBJ1-2|TRBD1
TGTGCCAGCAGTTTAACAGGGGACGGCTACACCTTC
CASSLTGDGYTF
>.|TRBV9|TRBJ1-4|TRBD1
TGTGCCAGCAGCGGACCACAGGGGACTAATGAAAAACTGTTTTTT
CASSGPQGTNEKLFF
>few|TRBV6-1|TRBJ2-1|TRBD2
TGTGCCAGCATTACCACTAGCGGGGGGGCCAATGAGCAGTTCTTC
CASITTSGGANEQFF
>few|TRBV9|TRBJ2-7|TRBD1
TGTGCCAGCAGCGTTTCACAGGGGGCCGCCTACGAGCAGTACTTC
CASSVSQGAAYEQYF
>few|TRBV2|TRBJ2-2|TRBD1
TGTGCCAGCCGAGACAGGGGGCACGGGGAGCTGTTTTTT
CASRDRGHGELFF
>.|TRBV18|TRBJ1-6|.
TGTGCCAGCTCACCAGAGGCCATTAATTCACCCCTCCACTTT
CASSPEAINSPLHF
>few|TRBV9|TRBJ2-2|TRBD1
TGTGCCAGCAGCGTCCGACAGGGGGGCACCGGGGAGCTGTTTTTT
CASSVRQGGTGELFF
>few|TRBV28|TRBJ1-2|.
TGTGCCAGCAGTTCGAATAGGGGAGGCTACACCTTC
CASSSNRGGYTF
>few|TRBV7-9|TRBJ1-2|.
TGTGCCAGCAGCCCGGACAGAGCCTTCTATGGCTACACCTTC
CASSPDRAFYGYTF
>.|TRBV5-1|TRBJ2-7|.
TGCGCCAGCAGGCTGTATAGCGGTTCCTACGAGCAGTACTTC
CASRLYSGSYEQYF
>.|TRBV5-4|TRBJ2-1|.
TGTGCCAGCAGCTTGGGAGGACAGTCCTCCTACAATGAGCAGTTCTTC
CASSLGGQSSYNEQFF
>few|TRBV5-8|TRBJ2-1|TRBD2
TGTGCCAGCAGCTTGTTCAGCGGGAGAAGGAGTGAGCAGTTCTTC
CASSLFSGRRSEQFF
>few|TRBV5-4|TRBJ2-7|TRBD1
TGTGCCAGCAGCTGGGACAGGGCCTTGGGGCAGTACTTC
CASSWDRALGQYF
>few|TRBV6-5|TRBJ1-2|TRBD1
TGTGCCAGCAGTTCCCCGGCAGGGGGAATCTATGGCTACACCTTC
CASSSPAGGIYGYTF
>.|TRBV2|TRBJ1-4|.
TGTGCCAGCCGGCGACAGAATAATGAAAAACTGTTTTTT
CASRRQNNEKLFF
>.|TRBV19|TRBJ2-2|.
TGTGCCAGTAGTACCCACGGGAACACCGGGGAGCTGTTTTTT
CASSTHGNTGELFF
>few|TRBV6-5|TRBJ2-3|.
TGTGCCAGCAGCCTAGGGGACTCCACAGATACGCAGTATTTT
CASSLGDSTDTQYF
>few|TRBV9|TRBJ1-3|TRBD1
TGTGCCAGCAGCGGACAGGGTACAGGAAACACCATATATTTT
CASSGQGTGNTIYF
>.|TRBV2|TRBJ2-7|TRBD2
TGTGCCAGCAGTCTAGCGGGAGGCCCTATTATAGAGCAGTACTTC
CASSLAGGPIIEQYF
>few|TRBV19|TRBJ2-1|TRBD2
TGTGCCAGTATCGATGGCGCTAGCGGAAACAATGAGCAGTTCTTC
CASIDGASGNNEQFF
>few|TRBV7-2|TRBJ2-7|.
TGTGCCAGCAGCCGCACCTCGGCCTACGAGCAGTACTTC
CASSRTSAYEQYF
>.|TRBV2|TRBJ1-5|.
TGTGCCAGCAGTGGACCGGGTGGGCAGCCCCAGCATTTT
CASSGPGGQPQHF
>.|TRBV10-3|TRBJ2-3|.
TGTGCCATCAGCCCCGGGATTTCCACAGATACGCAGTATTTT
CAISPGISTDTQYF
>many|TRBV19|TRBJ2-7|.
TGTGCCAGTAGTAACAGCCTCTACGAGCAGTACTTC
CASSNSLYEQYF
>.|TRBV7-3|TRBJ2-2|TRBD2
TGTGCCAGCAGCCTAAGGGGCGGGGGAAACACCGGGGAGCTGTTTTTT
CASSLRGGGNTGELFF
>few|TRBV29-1|TRBJ1-1|.
TGCAGCGTTAGGTACAGACCGAACACTGAAGCTTTCTTT
CSVRYRPNTEAFF
>.|TRBV5-6|TRBJ1-2|.
TGTGCCAGCGAGAAGGACAGACTCTATGGCTACACCTTC
CASEKDRLYGYTF